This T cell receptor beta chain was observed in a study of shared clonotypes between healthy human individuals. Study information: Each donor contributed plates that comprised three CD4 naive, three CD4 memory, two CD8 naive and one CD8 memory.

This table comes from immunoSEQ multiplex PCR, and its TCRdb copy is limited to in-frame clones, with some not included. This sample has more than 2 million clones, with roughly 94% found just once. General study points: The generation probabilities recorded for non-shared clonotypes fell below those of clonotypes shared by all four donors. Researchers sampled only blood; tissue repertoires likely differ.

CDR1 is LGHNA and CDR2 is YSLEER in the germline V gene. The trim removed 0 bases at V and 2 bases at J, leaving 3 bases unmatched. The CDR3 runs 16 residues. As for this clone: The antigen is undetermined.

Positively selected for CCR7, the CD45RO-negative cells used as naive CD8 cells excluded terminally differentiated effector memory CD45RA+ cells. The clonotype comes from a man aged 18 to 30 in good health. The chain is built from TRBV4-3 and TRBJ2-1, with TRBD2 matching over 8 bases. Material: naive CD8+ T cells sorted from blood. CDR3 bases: TGCGCCAGCAGCCAAGATTATAGCGGGGCCTACAATGAGCAGTTCTTC. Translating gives CASSQDYSGAYNEQFF.